Described below is a single T cell receptor (beta chain) sequence and its context. The antigen is undetermined. The data were produced by immunoSEQ multiplex PCR, yet TCRdb's version contains in-frame clones alone and is incomplete. The sample records 130,000 or so clones, 90% to 95% being singletons. CDR1 and CDR2 (germline): SGHDN, FVKESK. V was pared by 1 base and J by 7 bases, with 5 bases of the junction left unmatched. This CDR3 has 14 residues. The sample comes from a study of OX40 agonist ivuxolimab in advanced cancers. Study-level information: In three patients, partial responses were observed, one with hepatocellular carcinoma and two with cutaneous melanoma.

Findings and caveats of the study: Low normalized T-cell clonal expansion also characterized some of the nonresponders.

The chain carries TRBV14 and TRBJ2-5; 8 bases are shared with TRBD2. The clonotype was recovered from an adult with an advanced solid tumor such as melanoma, head and neck, liver or kidney cancer. The sample in question was CD4+ or CD8+ T cells sorted from blood, obtained in a trial of the OX40 agonist ivuxolimab. The CDR3 loop is CASSQGSGRGTQYF. CDR3 nucleotide sequence: TGTGCCAGCAGCCAAGGCAGCGGGAGAGGGACCCAGTACTTC.